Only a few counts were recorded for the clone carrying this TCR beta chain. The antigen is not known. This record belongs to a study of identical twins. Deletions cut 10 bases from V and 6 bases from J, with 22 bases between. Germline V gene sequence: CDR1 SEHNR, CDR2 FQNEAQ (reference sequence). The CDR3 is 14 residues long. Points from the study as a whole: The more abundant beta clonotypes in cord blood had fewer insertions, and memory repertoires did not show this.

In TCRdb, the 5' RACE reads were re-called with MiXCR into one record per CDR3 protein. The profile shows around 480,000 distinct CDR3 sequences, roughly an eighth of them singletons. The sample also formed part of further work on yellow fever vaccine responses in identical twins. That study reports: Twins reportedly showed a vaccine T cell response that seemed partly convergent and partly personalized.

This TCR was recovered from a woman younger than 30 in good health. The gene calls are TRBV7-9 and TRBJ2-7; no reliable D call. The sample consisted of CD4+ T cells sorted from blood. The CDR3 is CATHRSGPLSEQYF. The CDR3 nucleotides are TGTGCCACCCATCGGTCAGGCCCCCTAAGCGAGCAGTACTTC.